This TCR beta chain was retrieved from a study of OX40 agonist ivuxolimab in advanced cancers. Germline lookup yields CDR1 SGHTA and CDR2 FQGTGA. With 1 base removed from V and 2 bases from J, the gap between germline ends came to 11 bases. This CDR3 contains 15 residues. A single count supports this clone. Its antigen is as yet unknown. General observations from the study: Partial responders treated at 0.1-3.0 mg/kg exhibited clonal expansion among the lowest measured.

Autoimmune disease history or systemic immunosuppression excluded patients. Sequencing used immunoSEQ multiplex PCR; TCRdb keeps in-frame clones, though not all of them. This sample carries about 61,000 clones, 83% of them seen once, and the ten largest clones take about 3.2%. The J gene is TRBJ1-1, the V gene TRBV7-3; D may be TRBD1 (5 bases). The material was CD4+ or CD8+ T cells sorted from blood, obtained in a trial of the OX40 agonist ivuxolimab. The sequence derives from an adult with an advanced solid tumor such as melanoma, head and neck, liver or kidney cancer. CDR3 nucleotide sequence: TGTGCCAGCAGCTTAATGGCAGGGAAAAACACTGAAGCTTTCTTT. Protein: CASSLMAGKNTEAFF.